These T cell receptor beta chains were read from a single sample in a study of cytomegalovirus exposure and HLA in healthy donors. The method was immunoSEQ multiplex PCR; TCRdb's version includes in-frame clones alone and lacks a portion of them. The repertoire consists of about 110,000 clones, with 76% occurring once and the leading ten covering 10% to 15%. The sequenced material came from PBMCs. Source of these receptors: a man between 25 and 39 years old in good health and CMV-seropositive. Both conserved end residues are part of each CDR3.

V gene	J gene	CDR3 protein
TRBV11-2	TRBJ2-1	CASSSIAGGHYNEQFF
TRBV7-9	TRBJ2-5	CASSSRTSGASQETQYF
TRBV5-5	TRBJ2-1	CASSYDRGSYNEQFF
TRBV7-2	TRBJ2-2	CASSPLHTSGGQAGELFF
TRBV11-2	TRBJ2-4	CASSFNSGGAMRDF
TRBV28	TRBJ2-7	CASRKAGPSYEQYF
TRBV6-1	TRBJ2-2	CASIDRGRTGELFF
TRBV6-5	TRBJ2-1	CASSPGGRLGEFF
TRBV4-1	TRBJ2-1	CASRWGLAALPLGNEQFF
TRBV9	TRBJ1-1	CASSVAENTEAFF
TRBV11-3	TRBJ2-2	CASSRRTGSPNTGELFF
TRBV5-1	TRBJ1-6	CASSLGRGDSPLHF
TRBV4-1	TRBJ2-3	CASSQVPAGGTDTQYF
TRBV7-2	TRBJ2-5	CASSWSRGEQETQYF